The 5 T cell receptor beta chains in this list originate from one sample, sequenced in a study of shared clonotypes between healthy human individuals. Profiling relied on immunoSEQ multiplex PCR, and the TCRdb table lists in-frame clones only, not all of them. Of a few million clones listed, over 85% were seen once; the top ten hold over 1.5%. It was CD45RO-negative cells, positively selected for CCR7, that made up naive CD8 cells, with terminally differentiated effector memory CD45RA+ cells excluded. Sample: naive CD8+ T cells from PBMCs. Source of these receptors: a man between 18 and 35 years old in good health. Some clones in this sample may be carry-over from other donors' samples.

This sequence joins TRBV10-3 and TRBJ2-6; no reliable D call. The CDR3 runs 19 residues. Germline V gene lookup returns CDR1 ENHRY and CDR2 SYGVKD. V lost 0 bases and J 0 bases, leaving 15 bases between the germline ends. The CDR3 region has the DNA TGTGCCATCAGTGAGTCTTTGGGCATCTCATCCTCTGGGGCCAACGTCCTGACTTTC. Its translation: CAISESLGISSSGANVLTF.

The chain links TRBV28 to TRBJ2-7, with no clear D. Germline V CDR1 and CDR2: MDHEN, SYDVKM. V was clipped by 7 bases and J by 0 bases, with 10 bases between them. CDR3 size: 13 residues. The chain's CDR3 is CASNSGYSYEQYF. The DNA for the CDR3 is TGTGCCAGCAATTCGGGTTACTCCTACGAGCAGTACTTC.

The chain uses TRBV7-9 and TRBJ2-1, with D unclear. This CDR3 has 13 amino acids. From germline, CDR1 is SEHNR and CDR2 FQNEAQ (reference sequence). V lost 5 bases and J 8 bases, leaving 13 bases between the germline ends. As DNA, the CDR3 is TGTGCCAGCAGCCTGAGCCGAGCCGATGAGCAGTTCTTC. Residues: CASSLSRADEQFF.

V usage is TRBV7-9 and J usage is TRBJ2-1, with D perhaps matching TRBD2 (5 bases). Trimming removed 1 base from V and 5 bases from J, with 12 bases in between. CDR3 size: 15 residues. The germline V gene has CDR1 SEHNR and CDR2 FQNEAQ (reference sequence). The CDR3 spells CASSLGGRWNNEQFF. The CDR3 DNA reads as TGTGCCAGCAGCTTAGGAGGGAGATGGAACAATGAGCAGTTCTTC. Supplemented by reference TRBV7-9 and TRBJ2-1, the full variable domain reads DTGVSQNPRHKITKRGQNVTFRCDPISEHNRLYWYRQTLGQGPEFLTYFQNEAQLEKSRLLSDRFSAERPKGSFSTLEIQRTEQGDSAMYLCASSLGGRWNNEQFFGPGTRLTVL.

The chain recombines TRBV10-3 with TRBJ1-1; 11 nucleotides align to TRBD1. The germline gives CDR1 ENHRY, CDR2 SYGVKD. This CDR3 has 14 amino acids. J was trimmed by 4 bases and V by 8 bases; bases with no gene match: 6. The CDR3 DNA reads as TGTGCCATCCGGGGACAGGGGGTCTTCACTGAAGCTTTCTTT. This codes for CAIRGQGVFTEAFF.